The 14 T cell receptor beta chains given below trace back to one sample, sequenced in a study of CD4 T cells in relation to SARS-CoV-2 and coronaviruses. TCRdb's table, derived via immunoSEQ multiplex PCR, lists solely in-frame clones and lacks some. The sample includes tens of thousands of clones, approximately 93% of them seen just once. The unexposed donors gave CD4+ T cells in about 2010-2019, prior to COVID-19. Sequencing input: naive CD4+ T cells from PBMCs. Subset indicated: naive CD4+ T cells isolated by negative enrichment. Receptors originate from a human donor in good health.

This chain connects TRBV27 to TRBJ1-4, with D possibly matching TRBD1 (5 bases). CDR1 is MNHEY, CDR2 SMNVEV, per germline (reference sequence). The CDR3 has 14 amino acids. V lost 4 bases and J 3 bases, leaving 9 bases between the germline ends. CDR3: CASSYGRANEKLFF. In nucleotides, the CDR3 is TGTGCCAGCAGTTACGGCAGGGCTAATGAAAAACTGTTTTTT.

This sequence joins TRBV5-1 and TRBJ1-3, with D unclear. Trimming took off 1 base at V and 2 bases at J, with 13 bases between the two ends. Germline lookup yields CDR1 SGHRS and CDR2 YFSETQ. The CDR3 is made up of 16 amino acids. The CDR3 DNA reads as TGCGCCAGCAGCTTGATCTCGGGGAGCGCTGGAAACACCATATATTTT. The encoded protein is CASSLISGSAGNTIYF.

The chain joins TRBV21-1 to TRBJ1-2; the table's D call TRBD1 went unverified against the DNA. TRBV21-1 is tagged as a pseudogene. This CDR3 has 17 amino acids. This chain's CDR3 is CASSKGTVKATNYGYTF. Written as DNA, the CDR3 is TGTGCCAGCAGCAAAGGGACAGTAAAAGCCACTAACTATGGCTACACCTTC.

This clone showed up just once. The chain couples TRBV5-1 to TRBJ2-5, with D possibly matching TRBD2 (6 bases). Per the germline V gene, CDR1 is SGHRS and CDR2 is YFSETQ. The CDR3 covers 15 residues. The V and J ends lost 0 bases and 1 base respectively, with 10 bases between them. CDR3: CASSLGGGPQETQYF. The DNA of the CDR3 is TGCGCCAGCAGCTTGGGGGGAGGTCCCCAAGAGACCCAGTACTTC. Full variable domain (remainder filled in from reference TRBV5-1 and TRBJ2-5): KAGVTQTPRYLIKTRGQQVTLSCSPISGHRSVSWYQQTPGQGLQFLFEYFSETQRNKGNFPGRFSGRQFSNSRSEMNVSTLELGDSALYLCASSLGGGPQETQYFGPGTRLLVL.

This chain links TRBV18 with TRBJ2-7; 9 nucleotides align to TRBD1. Unmatched junction bases numbered 5, after V lost 3 bases and J lost 5 bases. Germline CDR1 is KGHSH and CDR2 is LQKENI. The CDR3 contains 14 residues. The CDR3 region is CASSPTGQGHEQYF. As DNA, the CDR3 is TGTGCCAGCTCACCGACGGGACAGGGCCACGAGCAGTACTTC.

This chain uses TRBV18 with TRBJ1-2; D not certain. CDR1 is KGHSH, CDR2 LQKENI, per germline. The length of the CDR3 is 12 residues. V was trimmed by 6 bases and J by 8 bases, leaving 13 bases between them. The CDR3 nucleotides read TGTGCCAGCTCCCCAGGCGCTCGAGGCTACACCTTC. Translating gives CASSPGARGYTF.

The genes are TRBV30 and TRBJ2-1; 9 nucleotides line up with TRBD2. CDR1 and CDR2 (germline): GTSNPN, SVGIG (reference sequence). The CDR3 spans 14 residues. V was clipped by 4 bases and J by 8 bases; unmatched bases: 9. The CDR3 loop is CAWTPGTSFDEQFF. The CDR3, as DNA: TGTGCCTGGACCCCCGGGACTAGCTTCGATGAGCAGTTCTTC.

The chain has TRBV7-2 and TRBJ2-3; TRBD1 aligns across 9 bases. CDR3 length: 14 residues. Germline trimming cut 9 bases from V and 0 bases from J; bases unmatched to any gene: 4. Germline-derived CDR1 and CDR2 are SGHTA and FQGNSA. In DNA, the CDR3 is TGTGCCAGGACAGGGGGTCCTAGCACAGATACGCAGTATTTT. Amino acids: CARTGGPSTDTQYF.

This chain joins TRBV30 and TRBJ1-5; D is uncertain. Germline V gives CDR1 GTSNPN, CDR2 SVGIG (reference sequence). The CDR3 is made up of 13 amino acids. Trimming left V 1 base short and J 1 base short, with 5 bases between. This CDR3 is CAWSEISNQPQHF. DNA for the CDR3: TGTGCCTGGAGTGAGATCAGCAATCAGCCCCAGCATTTT.

The genes are TRBV30 and TRBJ2-2; TRBD2 aligns across 12 bases. The junction had 9 bases not matched to a gene; V was cut back by 6 bases and J by 1 base. The CDR3 loop spans 17 amino acids. Germline loops: CDR1 GTSNPN, CDR2 SVGIG (reference sequence). The CDR3 DNA is TGTGCCTGCACCGGACTAGCGGGGAGAAAGAACACCGGGGAGCTGTTTTTT. The encoded protein is CACTGLAGRKNTGELFF.

CDR3 DNA: TGTGCCAGCAGCAAAGATTTCAATCAGCCCCAGCATTTT. This codes for CASSKDFNQPQHF. The genes are TRBV7-3 and TRBJ1-5; D ambiguous. The CDR3 is 13 residues long. The ends were cut back, 5 bases at V and 3 bases at J, with 8 bases in the middle. CDR1 is SGHTA, CDR2 FQGTGA, per germline.

This chain joins TRBV10-3 and TRBJ2-3, with D unresolved. CDR1 ENHRY and CDR2 SYGVKD come from the germline V gene. The ends were cut back, 2 bases at V and 0 bases at J, with 12 bases in the middle. The CDR3 loop spans 16 amino acids. CDR3 loop: CAISERQRTSTDTQYF. CDR3 coding DNA: TGTGCCATCAGTGAGCGTCAACGTACTAGCACAGATACGCAGTATTTT.

The J gene is TRBJ2-7, the V gene TRBV10-2; no definite D call. With 2 bases removed from V and 12 bases from J, the gap between germline ends came to 14 bases. Per germline, CDR1 WSHSY and CDR2 SAAADI. The length of the CDR3 is 12 residues. The CDR3 spells CASSELGAHLYF. The CDR3 bases are TGCGCCAGCAGTGAGCTGGGTGCGCATCTGTACTTC.

The gene calls are TRBV6-4 and TRBJ2-7, with unresolved D. V lost 7 bases, J lost 2 bases, and 9 bases lay in between. The CDR3 covers 12 residues. Germline CDR1 MRHNA, CDR2 SNTAGT. CDR3 protein: CASTRRPYEQYF. CDR3 DNA: TGTGCCAGCACCAGGCGTCCCTACGAGCAGTACTTC.